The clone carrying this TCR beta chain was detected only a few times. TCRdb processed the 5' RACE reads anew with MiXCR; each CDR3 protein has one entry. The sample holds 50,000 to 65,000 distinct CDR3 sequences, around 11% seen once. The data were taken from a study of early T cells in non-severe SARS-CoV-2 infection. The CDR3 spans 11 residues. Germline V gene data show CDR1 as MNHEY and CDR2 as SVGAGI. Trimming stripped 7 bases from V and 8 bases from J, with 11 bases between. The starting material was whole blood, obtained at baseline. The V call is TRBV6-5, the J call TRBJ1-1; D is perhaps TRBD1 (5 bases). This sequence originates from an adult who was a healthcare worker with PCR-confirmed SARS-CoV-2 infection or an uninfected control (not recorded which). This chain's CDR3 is CASKRGREAFF. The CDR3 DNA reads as TGTGCCAGCAAGCGGGGACGGGAAGCTTTCTTT.